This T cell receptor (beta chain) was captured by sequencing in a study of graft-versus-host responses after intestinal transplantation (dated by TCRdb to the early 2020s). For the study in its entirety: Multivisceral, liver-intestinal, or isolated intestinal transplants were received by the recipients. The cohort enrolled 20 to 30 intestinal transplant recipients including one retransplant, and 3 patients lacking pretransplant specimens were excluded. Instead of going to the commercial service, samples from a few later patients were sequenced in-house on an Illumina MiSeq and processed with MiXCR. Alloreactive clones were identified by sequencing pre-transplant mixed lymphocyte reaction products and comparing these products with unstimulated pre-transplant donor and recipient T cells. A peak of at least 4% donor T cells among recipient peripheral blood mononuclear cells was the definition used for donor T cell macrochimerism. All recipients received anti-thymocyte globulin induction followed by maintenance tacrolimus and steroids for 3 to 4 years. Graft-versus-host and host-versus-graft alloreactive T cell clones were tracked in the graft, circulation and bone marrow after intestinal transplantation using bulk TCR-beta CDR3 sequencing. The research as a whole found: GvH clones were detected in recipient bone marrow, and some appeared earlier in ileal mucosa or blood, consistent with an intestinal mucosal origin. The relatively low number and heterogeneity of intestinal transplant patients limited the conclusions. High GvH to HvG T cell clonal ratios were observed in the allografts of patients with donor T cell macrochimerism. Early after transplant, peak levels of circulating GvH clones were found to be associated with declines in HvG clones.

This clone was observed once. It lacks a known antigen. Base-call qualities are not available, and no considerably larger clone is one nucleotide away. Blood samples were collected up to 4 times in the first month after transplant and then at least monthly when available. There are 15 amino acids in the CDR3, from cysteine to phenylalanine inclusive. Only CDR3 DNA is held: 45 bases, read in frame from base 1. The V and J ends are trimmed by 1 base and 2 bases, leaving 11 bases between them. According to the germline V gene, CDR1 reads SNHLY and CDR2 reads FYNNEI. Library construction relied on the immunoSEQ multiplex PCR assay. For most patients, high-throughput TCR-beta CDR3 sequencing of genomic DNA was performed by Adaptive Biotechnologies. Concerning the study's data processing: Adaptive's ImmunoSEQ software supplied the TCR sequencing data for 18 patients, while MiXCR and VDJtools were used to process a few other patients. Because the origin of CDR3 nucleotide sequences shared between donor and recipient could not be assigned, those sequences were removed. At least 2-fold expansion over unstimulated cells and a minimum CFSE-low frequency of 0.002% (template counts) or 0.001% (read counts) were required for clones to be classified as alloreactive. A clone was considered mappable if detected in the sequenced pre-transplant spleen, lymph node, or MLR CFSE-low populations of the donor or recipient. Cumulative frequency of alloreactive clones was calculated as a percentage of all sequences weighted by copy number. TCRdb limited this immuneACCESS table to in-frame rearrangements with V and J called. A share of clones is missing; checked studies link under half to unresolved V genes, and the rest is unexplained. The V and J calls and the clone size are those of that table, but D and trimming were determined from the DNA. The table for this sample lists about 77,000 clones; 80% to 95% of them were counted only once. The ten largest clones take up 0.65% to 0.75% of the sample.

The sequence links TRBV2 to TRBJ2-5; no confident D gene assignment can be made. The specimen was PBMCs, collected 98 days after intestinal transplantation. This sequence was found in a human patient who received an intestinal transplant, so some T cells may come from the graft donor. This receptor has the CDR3 CASSEGRFFQETQYF. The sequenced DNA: TGTGCCAGCAGTGAAGGCAGATTCTTTCAAGAGACCCAGTACTTC.